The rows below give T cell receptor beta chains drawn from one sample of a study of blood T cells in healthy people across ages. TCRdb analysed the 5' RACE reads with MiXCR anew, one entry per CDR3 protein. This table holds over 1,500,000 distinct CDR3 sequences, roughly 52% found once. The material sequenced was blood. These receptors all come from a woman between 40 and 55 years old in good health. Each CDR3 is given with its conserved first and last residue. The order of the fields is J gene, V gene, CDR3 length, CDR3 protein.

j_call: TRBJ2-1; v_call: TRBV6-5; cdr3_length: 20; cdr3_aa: CASSYLSNPPPSGTVYEQFF
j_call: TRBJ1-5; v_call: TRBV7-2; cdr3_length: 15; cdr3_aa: CASSSLIQGAQPQHF
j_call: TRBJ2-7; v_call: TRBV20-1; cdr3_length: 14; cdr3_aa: CSARTGLSIYEQYF
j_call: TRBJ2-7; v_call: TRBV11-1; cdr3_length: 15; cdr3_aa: CASSSRTRPGPEQYF
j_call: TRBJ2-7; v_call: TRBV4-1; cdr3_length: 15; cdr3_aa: CASSRISSGVFEQYF
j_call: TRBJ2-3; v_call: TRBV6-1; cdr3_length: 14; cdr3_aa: CASSDVPGTDTQYF
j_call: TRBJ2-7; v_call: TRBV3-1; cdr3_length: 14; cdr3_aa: CASSQDYRAYEQYF
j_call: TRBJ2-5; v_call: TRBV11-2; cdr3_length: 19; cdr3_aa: CASSFKGRTGTQEQETQYF
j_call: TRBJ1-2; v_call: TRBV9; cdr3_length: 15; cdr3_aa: CASSVVPDRVHGYTF
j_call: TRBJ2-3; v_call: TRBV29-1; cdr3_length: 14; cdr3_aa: CSVERGPSTDTQYF
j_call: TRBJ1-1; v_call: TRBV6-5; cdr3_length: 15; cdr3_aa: CASTVQGARGTEAFF
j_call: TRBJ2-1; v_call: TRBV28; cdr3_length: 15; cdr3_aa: CASSPGSFSYNEQFF
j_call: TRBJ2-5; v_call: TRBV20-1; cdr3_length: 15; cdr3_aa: CSALAGGLNQETQYF